This T cell receptor beta chain was sequenced for a study of neoadjuvant anti-PD-1 for oral cavity cancer. About the study: Patients without progression got a fourth dose around day 43. General study points: Expansion of preexisting intratumoral clones was suggested to aid response.

V lost 5 bases and J lost 7; bases outside the gene matches: 11. Germline-derived CDR1 and CDR2 are LNHDA and SQIVND (reference sequence). There are 14 residues in the CDR3. For this clone: Its antigen is not known.

Only in-frame clones appear in the TCRdb table, and some are missing; sequencing was by immunoSEQ multiplex PCR. Of more than 9,500 clones listed, around three fifths are singletons. The source material was tumor tissue, sampled before nivolumab (anti-PD-1) treatment. This chain joins TRBV19 and TRBJ2-7; TRBD1 aligns across 7 bases. The receptor was isolated from a person aged 40 to 85 with oral cavity squamous cell carcinoma. The CDR3 sequence: CASSPQGTVGEQYF. CDR3 DNA sequence: TGTGCCAGTAGTCCTCAGGGGACAGTTGGGGAGCAGTACTTC.